One T cell receptor (beta chain) is described in this entry. Its specificity is not known. TCR beta CDR3 sequences were amplified from RNA transcripts. The TCR CDR3 was amplified in a first-round RT-PCR using the HTBI primer set. TCRdb independently ran MiXCR on the multiplex PCR reads; one entry per CDR3 protein. The sample shows about 580,000 distinct CDR3 sequences, 46% of them seen only once. The authors deemed Graves' hyperthyroidism stable absent ophthalmopathy progression within 18 months. Hyperthyroidism, newly diagnosed and lasting under 2 months, affected patients aged 18 to 65. Clinical symptoms, serum thyroxine, TRAb, thyroid ultrasound and orbital computed tomography informed diagnoses. These data originate in a study of T cells in Graves' hyperthyroidism and ophthalmopathy. General study results and limits: In the blood, most expanded thyroid clonotypes above 0.001 appeared as well.

Looked up from germline, CDR1 is SGHVS and CDR2 is FNYEAQ. The CDR3 has 13 amino acids. The source material was peripheral blood or thyroid tissue (not recorded which). The chain employs TRBV7-6 and TRBJ2-7; D tentatively reads TRBD1 or TRBD2 (6 bases each). This TCR was sampled from a woman aged 18 to 35 with Graves' hyperthyroidism. In nucleotides, the CDR3 is TGTGCTACCAACTTAGGGGGGCTTAGAGAGCAGTACTTC. Translated, it gives CATNLGGLREQYF.